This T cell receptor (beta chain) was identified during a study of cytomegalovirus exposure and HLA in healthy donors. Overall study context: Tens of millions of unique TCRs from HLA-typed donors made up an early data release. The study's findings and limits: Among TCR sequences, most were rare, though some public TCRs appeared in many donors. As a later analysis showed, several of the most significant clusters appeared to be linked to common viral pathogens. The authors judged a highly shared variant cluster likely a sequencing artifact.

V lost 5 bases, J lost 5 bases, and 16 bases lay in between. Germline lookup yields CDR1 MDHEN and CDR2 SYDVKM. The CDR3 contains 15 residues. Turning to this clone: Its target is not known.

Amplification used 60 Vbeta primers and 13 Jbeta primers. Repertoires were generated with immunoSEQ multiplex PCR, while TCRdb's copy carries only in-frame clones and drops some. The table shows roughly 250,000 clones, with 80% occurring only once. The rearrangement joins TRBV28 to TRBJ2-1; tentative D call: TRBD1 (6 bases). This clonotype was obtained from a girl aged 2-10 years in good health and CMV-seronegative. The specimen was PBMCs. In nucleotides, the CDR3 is TGTGCCAGCAGTATAGACAGGCGAGGGGACAATGAGCAGTTCTTC. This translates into CASSIDRRGDNEQFF. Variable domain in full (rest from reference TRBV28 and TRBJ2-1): DVKVTQSSRYLVKRTGEKVFLECVQDMDHENMFWYRQDPGLGLRLIYFSYDVKMKEKGDIPEGYSVSREKKERFSLILESASTNQTSMYLCASSIDRRGDNEQFFGPGTRLTVL.